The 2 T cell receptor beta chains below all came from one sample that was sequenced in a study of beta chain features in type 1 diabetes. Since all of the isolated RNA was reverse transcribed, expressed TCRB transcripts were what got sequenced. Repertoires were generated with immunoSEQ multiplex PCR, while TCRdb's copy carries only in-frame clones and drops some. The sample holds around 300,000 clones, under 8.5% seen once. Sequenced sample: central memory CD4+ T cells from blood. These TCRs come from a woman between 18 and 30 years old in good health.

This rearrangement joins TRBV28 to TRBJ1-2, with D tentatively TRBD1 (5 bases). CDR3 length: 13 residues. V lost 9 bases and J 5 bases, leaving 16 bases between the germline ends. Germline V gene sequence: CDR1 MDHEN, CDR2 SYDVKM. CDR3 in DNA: TGTGCCAGTACGAGGGGAACGTCTTATGGCTACACCTTC. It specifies CASTRGTSYGYTF.

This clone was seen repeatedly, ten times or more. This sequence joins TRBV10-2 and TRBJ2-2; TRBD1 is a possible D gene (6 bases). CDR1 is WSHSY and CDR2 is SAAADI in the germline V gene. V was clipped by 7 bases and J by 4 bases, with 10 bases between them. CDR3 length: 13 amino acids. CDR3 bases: TGCGCCAGCACCCCAGGGGCCACCGGGGAGCTGTTTTTT. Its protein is CASTPGATGELFF.